These T cell receptor beta chains were read from a single sample in a study. TCRdb processed the 5' RACE reads anew with MiXCR; each CDR3 protein has one entry. The sample holds just over 60,000 distinct CDR3 sequences, 25% to 30% seen once. The sequenced sample consisted of tumor-infiltrating naive CD4+ T cells sorted from the breast tumor. Receptor source: a female donor with breast cancer. Each CDR3 is given with its conserved first and last residue. A D gene is named only where the DNA matches it firmly. Rows may omit the clone size; those that give it use once, few, many or a size class.

TRBV4-3,few,TRBJ1-1,NA,TGTGCCAGCAGCCAAGAAGGCAGGGAGGGCACTGAAGCTTTCTTT,CASSQEGREGTEAFF
TRBV6-1,many,TRBJ2-7,NA,TGTGCCAGCAGTGGTCTGACAGGAATCTACGAGCAGTACTTC,CASSGLTGIYEQYF
TRBV1,few,TRBJ2-7,NA,TGCACCAGCAGTCACGGGGGAGCTAGGCCCGGTGGCTACGAGCAGTACTTC,CTSSHGGARPGGYEQYF
TRBV20-1,few,TRBJ2-3,TRBD2,TGCAGTGCCTTCCCACTAGCGGGAATGACAGATACGCAGTATTTT,CSAFPLAGMTDTQYF
TRBV30,NA,TRBJ1-1,NA,TGTGCCTGGAGTTTGGCAGGGACGAACACTGAAGCTTTCTTT,CAWSLAGTNTEAFF
TRBV3-1,NA,TRBJ2-4,NA,TGTGCCAGCAGCCCCTCCAGGAGAAACATTCAGTACTTC,CASSPSRRNIQYF
TRBV12-3/TRBV12-4,few,TRBJ1-6,NA,TGTGCCAGCAGCCCCAACCTAGGGGGTAATTCACCCCTCCACTTT,CASSPNLGGNSPLHF
TRBV29-1,NA,TRBJ2-3,NA,TGCAGCGTTGAAGCGGTCCTACACACAGATACGCAGTATTTT,CSVEAVLHTDTQYF
TRBV5-1,few,TRBJ2-3,NA,TGCGCCAGCCAGCAAGGCGACTTCCGCACAGATACGCAGTATTTT,CASQQGDFRTDTQYF
TRBV6-1,NA,TRBJ1-1,NA,TGTGCCAGCAGTCCCCTCGCACACGCGAACACTGAAGCTTTCTTT,CASSPLAHANTEAFF
TRBV7-2,few,TRBJ1-5,NA,TGTGCCAGCACCCAATCCATAGGGAGCAATCAGCCCCAGCATTTT,CASTQSIGSNQPQHF
TRBV12-3/TRBV12-4,few,TRBJ1-2,NA,TGTGCCAGCAGTTTTCGGGGGTCGGGCTATGGCTACACCTTC,CASSFRGSGYGYTF
TRBV25-1,NA,TRBJ2-2,TRBD1,TGTGCCAGCAGTGAACCCCCCAGGGGGCAGAACACCGGGGAGCTGTTTTTT,CASSEPPRGQNTGELFF
TRBV7-3,few,TRBJ2-7,NA,TGTGCCAGCAGCTATAACGGGACGTGGTACTCCGAGCAGTACTTC,CASSYNGTWYSEQYF
TRBV5-1,NA,TRBJ2-6,NA,TGCGCCAGCAGTGAGATTGGGGCCAACGTCCTGACTTTC,CASSEIGANVLTF
TRBV10-3,NA,TRBJ2-7,TRBD1,TGTGCCATCAGCCCTTCGACAGGGGCCTACGAGCAGTACTTC,CAISPSTGAYEQYF
TRBV20-1,NA,TRBJ2-5,TRBD1,TGCAGTGCTAGACCCGACAGGGTTGGGGACTTC,CSARPDRVGDF
TRBV7-2,NA,TRBJ2-3,NA,TGTGCCAGCAGCCCTATTAGGGGGGCAGATACGCAGTATTTT,CASSPIRGADTQYF